The rows below give T cell receptor beta chains drawn from one sample of a study of liver allograft versus peripheral blood T cells. In TCRdb, the reads were re-called with MiXCR into one record per CDR3 protein. The table shows 9,000 to 9,500 distinct CDR3 sequences, with approximately 20% occurring only once. Source of these receptors: a human patient who had a liver transplant. Some T cells may be the graft donor's. CDR3s include the opening cysteine and the closing phenylalanine or tryptophan. Each record gives: J gene, clone size, D gene, V gene, CDR3 length, CDR3 DNA, CDR3 protein. D genes are given only for firm matches. The size entry is marked missing in some rows and otherwise reads once, few, many or a size class.

j_call: TRBJ1-6; clone_size: medium-sized; d_call: NA; v_call: TRBV19; cdr3_length: 14; cdr3_nt: TGTGCCAGTAGTATATTGGGCGATAATTCACCCCTCCACTTT; cdr3_aa: CASSILGDNSPLHF
j_call: TRBJ1-2; clone_size: medium-sized; d_call: NA; v_call: TRBV18; cdr3_length: 13; cdr3_nt: TGTGCCAGCTCACCAAAGAGCGAGAGTGGCTACACCTTC; cdr3_aa: CASSPKSESGYTF
j_call: TRBJ1-1; clone_size: NA; d_call: NA; v_call: TRBV30; cdr3_length: 14; cdr3_nt: TGTGCCTGGAAGGTGTACGGGGTAAACACTGAAGCTTTCTTT; cdr3_aa: CAWKVYGVNTEAFF
j_call: TRBJ1-6; clone_size: few; d_call: NA; v_call: TRBV5-6; cdr3_length: 16; cdr3_nt: TGTGCCAGCAGCTTGGCGGGAGGGGGCTATAATTCACCCCTCCACTTT; cdr3_aa: CASSLAGGGYNSPLHF
j_call: TRBJ1-1; clone_size: medium-sized; d_call: NA; v_call: TRBV19; cdr3_length: 16; cdr3_nt: TGTGCCAGTAGTTCACCCTCCGGACGGACGAACACTGAAGCTTTCTTT; cdr3_aa: CASSSPSGRTNTEAFF
j_call: TRBJ2-1; clone_size: medium-sized; d_call: TRBD1; v_call: TRBV18; cdr3_length: 15; cdr3_nt: TGTGCCAGCTCACTCTCACAGGGGGACTACAATGAGCAGTTCTTC; cdr3_aa: CASSLSQGDYNEQFF
j_call: TRBJ1-3; clone_size: NA; d_call: NA; v_call: TRBV7-2; cdr3_length: 16; cdr3_nt: TGTGCCAGCAGCCACTCCTGGGGGTCCTCTGGAAACACCATATATTTT; cdr3_aa: CASSHSWGSSGNTIYF
j_call: TRBJ2-7; clone_size: medium-sized; d_call: TRBD2; v_call: TRBV28; cdr3_length: 16; cdr3_nt: TGTGCCAGCAGTTTCCCCGGGGTAGCGGGGCTGTCCGAGCAGTACTTC; cdr3_aa: CASSFPGVAGLSEQYF
j_call: TRBJ2-5; clone_size: many; d_call: TRBD1; v_call: TRBV7-9; cdr3_length: 13; cdr3_nt: TGTGCCAGCAGCTCCAGGGGGCCGGAGACCCAGTACTTC; cdr3_aa: CASSSRGPETQYF
j_call: TRBJ1-1; clone_size: medium-sized; d_call: NA; v_call: TRBV7-9; cdr3_length: 13; cdr3_nt: TGTGCCAGCAGCTCCCAGGGGAACACTGAAGCTTTCTTT; cdr3_aa: CASSSQGNTEAFF
j_call: TRBJ2-1; clone_size: medium-sized; d_call: NA; v_call: TRBV18; cdr3_length: 15; cdr3_nt: TGTGCCAGCTCACCATTCCGGGACCCCGAGGCTGAGCAGTTCTTC; cdr3_aa: CASSPFRDPEAEQFF
j_call: TRBJ2-7; clone_size: NA; d_call: NA; v_call: TRBV12-3/TRBV12-4; cdr3_length: 13; cdr3_nt: TGTGCCAGCAGGGATACAGGTACCTACGAGCAGTACTTC; cdr3_aa: CASRDTGTYEQYF
j_call: TRBJ1-2; clone_size: NA; d_call: TRBD1; v_call: TRBV19; cdr3_length: 14; cdr3_nt: TGTGCCAGTAGTACCCGACAGGGGTTCGATGGCTACACCTTC; cdr3_aa: CASSTRQGFDGYTF
j_call: TRBJ2-1; clone_size: medium-sized; d_call: TRBD2; v_call: TRBV19; cdr3_length: 15; cdr3_nt: TGTGCCAGCAAACCTAGCGGGGGCCACTACAATGAGCAGTTCTTC; cdr3_aa: CASKPSGGHYNEQFF
j_call: TRBJ2-2; clone_size: medium-sized; d_call: TRBD2; v_call: TRBV6-5; cdr3_length: 18; cdr3_nt: TGTGCCACCCCCCCGGCTAAGCGGGGCGTAGATTATAGCGGGGAGCTGTTTTTT; cdr3_aa: CATPPAKRGVDYSGELFF